Each of the 29 T cell receptor beta chains below was sequenced from the same sample in a study of patients and donors after allogeneic stem cell transplantation (dated by TCRdb to about 2020). Libraries came from RT-PCR. The sequencer was a NextSeq 550. Through fastp at Q25 and MiXCR, TCRdb rebuilt clones from the public reads, retaining in-frame beta chains. Every CDR3 protein is listed once, alongside the most common genes and DNA of its rows. The sample table holds some 880,000 distinct CDR3 sequences, of which more than 15% were seen once. The ten top clones hold 5% to 6.5% of the sample. The sample was blood, either unsorted or a sorted T cell fraction (not recorded which). The receptor set was obtained from a human donor who was either an allogeneic HSCT recipient or a stem cell or donor lymphocyte infusion donor (not recorded which). It is not recorded whose cells these are; they may come from a transplant donor.

This clonotype was detected only a few times. The chain couples TRBV27 to TRBJ2-3, with D hard to call. Germline V lookup: CDR1 MNHEY, CDR2 SMNVEV (reference sequence). There are 15 residues in the CDR3. Trimming left V 3 bases short and J 0 bases short, with 10 bases between. The CDR3: CASSLAHGSTDTQYF. CDR3 nucleotides: TGTGCCAGCAGTTTGGCCCATGGAAGCACAGATACGCAGTATTTT.

The chain links TRBV3-1 to TRBJ2-2, with TRBD2 as a possible D gene (5 bases). V was cut by 5 bases and J by 9 bases, with 16 bases left in between. This CDR3 is built from 14 residues. Germline CDR1 and CDR2: LGHDT and YNNKEL (reference sequence). The CDR3: CASSFRGGGRELFF. In DNA, the CDR3 is TGTGCCAGCAGCTTTCGAGGTGGAGGCAGGGAGCTGTTTTTT.

Remarks on this clonotype: A much larger clonotype is one base distant, so this may be a read error. The chain recombines TRBV20-1 with TRBJ1-1, with TRBD1 matching over 7 bases. Per germline, CDR1 DFQATT and CDR2 SNEGSKA (reference sequence). The CDR3 contains 15 residues. The CDR3 nucleotides are TGCCGTGCTCGCCCGAGGGACAGTTGGAACACTGAAGCTTTCTTT. This sequence encodes CRARPRDSWNTEAFF.

This clonotype occurred a few times. The J gene is TRBJ2-5, the V gene TRBV29-1; TRBD1 might be the D (7 bases). Trimming left V 5 bases short and J 1 base short, with 11 bases between. The CDR3 loop spans 13 amino acids. The germline V gene has CDR1 SQVTM and CDR2 ANQGSEA. The CDR3 DNA reads TGCAGCGTTCGCAGGGGGGTCCAAGAGACCCAGTACTTC. Residues: CSVRRGVQETQYF.

The gene calls are TRBV14 and TRBJ2-1; TRBD1 matches 11 bases. V trimming: 1 base; J trimming: 7 bases; junction bases outside the gene matches: 6. The CDR3 has 16 residues. CDR1 is SGHDN, CDR2 FVKESK, per germline. DNA of the CDR3: TGTGCCAGCAGCCAAGGGCCGGGACAGGGGGAAAATGAGCAGTTCTTC. Translated: CASSQGPGQGENEQFF.

This chain connects TRBV29-1 to TRBJ1-1; D is uncertain. The CDR3 runs 13 residues. Germline lookup yields CDR1 SQVTM and CDR2 ANQGSEA. Deletions cut 4 bases from V and 0 bases from J, with 9 bases between. CDR3 residues: CSVVWDMNTEAFF. For the CDR3, the DNA is TGCAGCGTTGTCTGGGATATGAACACTGAAGCTTTCTTT.

The chain links TRBV30 to TRBJ2-7, with a possible D match to TRBD1 (6 bases). V was pared by 1 base and J by 1 base, with 14 bases between. The CDR3 loop spans 15 amino acids. Germline-derived CDR1 and CDR2 are GTSNPN and SVGIG (reference sequence). CDR3 sequence (DNA): TGTGCCTGGAGTGCATTACAGGGATCGTCCTACGAGCAGTACTTC. Residues: CAWSALQGSSYEQYF.

This clonotype has just a few counts. The V gene is TRBV7-3, the J gene TRBJ2-1, with 9 bases fitting TRBD1. Germline V gene sequence: CDR1 SGHTA, CDR2 FQGTGA. This CDR3 region has 19 residues. The trim removed 1 base at V and 0 bases at J, leaving 10 bases unmatched. CDR3 amino acids: CASSLMAGQGRPSYNEQFF. The CDR3 DNA follows: TGTGCCAGCAGCTTAATGGCGGGACAGGGTCGTCCCTCCTACAATGAGCAGTTCTTC.

This clonotype was found many times. The chain couples TRBV10-3 to TRBJ2-1; no definite D call. This CDR3 spans 11 amino acids. The germline gives CDR1 ENHRY, CDR2 SYGVKD. Between the trimmed V and J ends, which lost 8 bases and 8 bases, there was a span of 10 bases. The CDR3 DNA reads TGTGCCATCTGGGCCGGTGATGAGCAGTTCTTC. Its translation: CAIWAGDEQFF.

This clonotype was observed a handful of times. The V gene is TRBV7-3, the J gene TRBJ2-2; 8 bases align to TRBD1. The CDR3 loop spans 16 amino acids. From germline, CDR1 is SGHTA and CDR2 FQGTGA. Trimming took 5 bases from V and 7 from J; bases not matched to a gene: 12. Written as DNA, the CDR3 is TGTGCCAGCAGCCCCGCCGACAGGGGCTTGGTCGGGGAGCTGTTTTTT. It codes for CASSPADRGLVGELFF.

The genes are TRBV12-3 or TRBV12-4 and TRBJ2-4; D is possibly TRBD2 (5 bases). The CDR3 covers 14 residues. Trimming removed 2 bases from V and 8 bases from J, with 13 bases in between. The CDR3: CASSLMAGSDIQYF. CDR3 in DNA: TGTGCCAGCAGTTTAATGGCGGGTTCAGACATTCAGTACTTC.

The gene calls are TRBV12-3 or TRBV12-4 and TRBJ1-2; 8 bases are a match to TRBD1. The CDR3 is 14 amino acids. J was trimmed by 4 bases and V by 5 bases; bases with no gene match: 6. The CDR3 sequence is CASSIDRGLYGYTF. In DNA, the CDR3 is TGTGCCAGCAGTATCGACAGGGGCCTCTATGGCTACACCTTC.

In this sample, this clonotype turned up a few times. This chain connects TRBV20-1 to TRBJ2-7; D is possibly TRBD2 (6 bases). This CDR3 region has 13 residues. Trimming cost V 2 bases and J 6 bases, with 14 bases left between them. CDR1 DFQATT and CDR2 SNEGSKA come from the germline V gene (reference sequence). The CDR3 nucleotides read TGCAGTGCTAGACACGTGACTAGTACCGAGCAGTACTTC. This codes for CSARHVTSTEQYF.

Many counts were recorded for this clonotype. The J gene is TRBJ1-1, the V gene TRBV5-1; D may be TRBD1 (6 bases). Trimming left V 2 bases short and J 2 bases short, with 10 bases between. This CDR3 has 14 residues. Germline assignment: CDR1 SGHRS and CDR2 YFSETQ. The CDR3 reads CASSLGGLNTEAFF. The CDR3 region has the DNA TGCGCCAGCAGCTTAGGGGGGCTTAACACTGAAGCTTTCTTT.

There are a few counts of this clonotype. V gene TRBV2 combines with J gene TRBJ2-7, with a weak D call TRBD1 (6 bases). Deletions cut 6 bases from V and 0 bases from J, with 12 bases between. Looked up from germline, CDR1 is SNHLY and CDR2 is FYNNEI. This CDR3 spans 14 amino acids. The CDR3 protein is CASRGTGPSYEQYF. CDR3 bases: TGTGCCAGCAGAGGAACAGGGCCCTCCTACGAGCAGTACTTC. Full variable domain (remainder filled in from reference TRBV2 and TRBJ2-7): EPEVTQTPSHQVTQMGQEVILRCVPISNHLYFYWYRQILGQKVEFLVSFYNNEISEKSEIFDDQFSVERPDGSNFTLKIRSTKLEDSAMYFCASRGTGPSYEQYFGPGTRLTVT.

The CDR3 here is CASSRRGTQYF. CDR3 sequence (DNA): TGTGCCAGCAGTAGGAGGGGGACCCAGTACTTC. The rearrangement joins TRBV6-5 to TRBJ2-5; a possible D gene is TRBD2 (6 bases). Per germline, CDR1 MNHEY and CDR2 SVGAGI. Trimming shortened V by 5 bases and J by 7 bases, and 8 bases separated the two germline ends. This CDR3 is built from 11 residues.

This clonotype was picked up a small number of times. The chain links TRBV15 to TRBJ2-1; D is perhaps TRBD1 (5 bases). CDR3 size: 16 residues. Germline assignment: CDR1 LNHNV and CDR2 YYDKDF (reference sequence). V lost 5 bases and J lost 6, with 20 bases in between. This CDR3 reads CATSAIQGRRSNEQFF. As DNA, the CDR3 is TGTGCCACCAGCGCGATTCAGGGCAGAAGGAGCAATGAGCAGTTCTTC.

V gene TRBV7-9 combines with J gene TRBJ1-6; TRBD1 matches at 7 bases. V lost 5 bases, J lost 4 bases, and 8 bases stayed unmatched. The CDR3 spans 16 residues. Germline V gene sequence: CDR1 SEHNR, CDR2 FQNEAQ (reference sequence). The CDR3 nucleotides are TGTGCCAGCAGCCTGGGACAGCTATCTTATAATTCACCCCTCCACTTT. Residues: CASSLGQLSYNSPLHF.

Many counts were recorded for this clonotype. V gene TRBV9 combines with J gene TRBJ2-3; D ambiguous. The CDR3 has 14 residues. Germline values: CDR1 SGDLS, CDR2 YYNGEE. V was shortened by 4 bases and J by 3 bases, with 12 bases between the two germline ends. The CDR3 DNA follows: TGTGCCAGCAGCCTGGGAATGGGTACAGATACGCAGTATTTT. Amino acids: CASSLGMGTDTQYF. The entire variable domain, with the rest obtained from reference TRBV9 and TRBJ2-3, is as follows: DSGVTQTPKHLITATGQRVTLRCSPRSGDLSVYWYQQSLDQGLQFLIQYYNGEERAKGNILERFSAQQFPDLHSELNLSSLELGDSALYFCASSLGMGTDTQYFGPGTRLTVL.

V is TRBV7-8 and J is TRBJ2-7; 9 positions match TRBD2. V was pared by 4 bases and J by 4 bases, with 5 bases of the junction left unmatched. Per the germline V gene, CDR1 is SGHVS and CDR2 is FQNEAQ. The CDR3 runs to 14 residues. CDR3 region: CASSYRTSVYEQYF. For the CDR3, the DNA is TGTGCCAGCAGCTACCGGACTAGCGTGTACGAGCAGTACTTC.

The sample holds many counts of this clonotype. This chain joins TRBV12-3 or TRBV12-4 and TRBJ1-1, with no clear D. The CDR3 is 12 residues long. Trimming removed 2 bases from V and 6 bases from J, with 7 bases in between. CDR3 region: CASSLSGAEAFF. The CDR3 nucleotides read TGTGCCAGCAGTTTATCTGGGGCTGAAGCTTTCTTT.

This clonotype appeared a few times. The rearrangement links TRBV12-3 or TRBV12-4 to TRBJ2-7; 10 nucleotides agree with TRBD2. Unmatched junction bases numbered 5, after V lost 1 base and J lost 5 bases. The length of the CDR3 is 15 residues. The CDR3 loop reads CASSLGLAGANEQYF. CDR3 coding DNA: TGTGCCAGCAGTTTAGGGCTAGCGGGAGCGAACGAGCAGTACTTC.

This chain connects TRBV2 to TRBJ1-1, with D hard to call. Germline CDR1 and CDR2: SNHLY and FYNNEI. V was cut by 4 bases and J by 8 bases, with 11 bases left in between. The CDR3 spans 12 residues. CDR3 amino acids: CASSGIGLEAFF. The CDR3 DNA is TGTGCCAGCAGTGGAATTGGGTTGGAAGCTTTCTTT.

This clonotype was observed a handful of times. The chain couples TRBV6-1 to TRBJ1-1; possibly TRBD1 for D (5 bases). CDR1 and CDR2 from the germline V gene are MNHNS and SASEGT. Trimming cost V 7 bases and J 4 bases, with 13 bases left between them. There are 13 residues in the CDR3. For the CDR3, the DNA is TGTGCCAGCACCCGAGGGGTTAGCACTGAAGCTTTCTTT. This gives the protein CASTRGVSTEAFF.

This clonotype was detected only a few times. The CDR3 DNA is TGCGCCAGCAGATCGACAAGTAGGCTGGATACGCAGTATTTT. It is translated as CASRSTSRLDTQYF. The chain combines TRBV5-1 with TRBJ2-3; D call uncertain. Between the trimmed V and J ends, which lost 5 bases and 6 bases, there was a span of 16 bases. Germline CDR1 and CDR2: SGHRS and YFSETQ. CDR3 length: 14 residues.

This clonotype was observed a handful of times. This sequence joins TRBV5-1 and TRBJ2-7, with no clear D. Trimming shortened V by 1 base and J by 5 bases, and 13 bases separated the two germline ends. Germline loops: CDR1 SGHRS, CDR2 YFSETQ. The CDR3 has 14 amino acids. This chain's CDR3 is CASSLTGDENEQYF. As DNA, the CDR3 is TGCGCCAGCAGCTTGACCGGAGACGAGAACGAGCAGTACTTC.

The chain joins TRBV11-2 to TRBJ2-7, with D perhaps TRBD1 (6 bases). The V and J ends lost 2 bases and 5 bases respectively, with 25 bases between them. This CDR3 spans 18 amino acids. Germline V CDR1 and CDR2: SGHAT, FQNNGV. The CDR3 DNA follows: TGTGCCAGCAGCTTATCATTTATTGGATCCGGGACAACCCACGAGCAGTACTTC. Its translation: CASSLSFIGSGTTHEQYF.

This clonotype was seen only a few times. At one boundary the junction diverges from the germline segment, which might be a read error. The chain recombines TRBV10-3 with TRBJ1-1, with 8 bases that match TRBD1. The germline gives CDR1 ENHRY, CDR2 SYGVKD. The CDR3 consists of 14 residues. CDR3: CAISQSDRELTAFF. In DNA, the CDR3 is TGTGCCATCAGTCAGTCGGACAGGGAGTTGACAGCTTTCTTT.

This clonotype has only a few counts. The chain recombines TRBV18 with TRBJ1-5; 8 bases are a match to TRBD1. The CDR3 loop spans 15 amino acids. Germline loops: CDR1 KGHSH, CDR2 LQKENI. After removal of 6 bases from V and 6 bases from J, the junction contained 10 bases not matched to a gene. CDR3 loop: CASSRQDRGGQPQHF. The CDR3 nucleotides are TGTGCCAGCTCTCGCCAAGACAGGGGCGGTCAGCCCCAGCATTTT.